The rows below give T cell receptor beta chains drawn from one sample of a study of blood T cell repertoires in COVID-19. Assay used: immunoSEQ multiplex PCR; TCRdb lists only in-frame clones, some missing. The table lists over 250,000 clones, roughly 86% of them singletons. Sample: PBMCs or T cells enriched from blood (not recorded which). The receptor set was obtained from a woman aged 60-75 years who had recovered from COVID-19. The CDR3 runs from the conserved cysteine through the conserved F or W. A D gene is named only where the DNA matches it firmly. Clone size is shown for a subset of rows, as once, few, many or a class of expanded clone.

J gene: TRBJ2-7; V gene: TRBV30; D gene: NA; clone size: NA; CDR3 DNA: TGTGCCTGGAGTGTACTAGGGGGCTACGAGCAGTACTTC; CDR3 protein: CAWSVLGGYEQYF
J gene: TRBJ2-5; V gene: TRBV7-2; D gene: TRBD2; clone size: NA; CDR3 DNA: TGTGCCAGCAGCTCCTCAATACTAGCGGGGGAGGAGACCCAGTACTTC; CDR3 protein: CASSSSILAGEETQYF
J gene: TRBJ2-2; V gene: TRBV5-1; D gene: NA; clone size: NA; CDR3 DNA: TGCGCCAGCAGCTTCAGGGATACCGGGGAGCTGTTTTTT; CDR3 protein: CASSFRDTGELFF
J gene: TRBJ1-2; V gene: TRBV5-1; D gene: NA; clone size: NA; CDR3 DNA: TGCGCCAGCAGCTTTCGTACGGGGGGCGAGCGCTATGGCTACACCTTC; CDR3 protein: CASSFRTGGERYGYTF
J gene: TRBJ2-1; V gene: TRBV5-1; D gene: NA; clone size: NA; CDR3 DNA: TGCGCCAGCAACCAAGGGGCAAACAATGAGCAGTTCTTC; CDR3 protein: CASNQGANNEQFF
J gene: TRBJ1-4; V gene: TRBV11-2; D gene: TRBD1; clone size: NA; CDR3 DNA: TGTGCCAGCAGCAGAGACAGGGTCCGGTCCGGAAAACTGTTTTTT; CDR3 protein: CASSRDRVRSGKLFF
J gene: TRBJ2-1; V gene: TRBV28; D gene: TRBD2; clone size: NA; CDR3 DNA: TGTGCCAGCAACGGGATAAGCGGGAGGGCATACAATGAGCAGTTCTTC; CDR3 protein: CASNGISGRAYNEQFF
J gene: TRBJ2-2; V gene: TRBV12-3/TRBV12-4; D gene: NA; clone size: NA; CDR3 DNA: TGTGCCAGCAGTGGCCCAGGGGCCGGGGAGCTGTTTTTT; CDR3 protein: CASSGPGAGELFF
J gene: TRBJ1-6; V gene: TRBV9; D gene: TRBD1; clone size: NA; CDR3 DNA: TGTGCCAGCAGCCCCAGTGGGACAGGGAGCGATTCACCCCTCCACTTT; CDR3 protein: CASSPSGTGSDSPLHF
J gene: TRBJ2-2; V gene: TRBV11-2; D gene: TRBD1; clone size: NA; CDR3 DNA: TGTGCCAGCAGGGCGGACAGGCTGAACACCGGGGAGCTGTTTTTT; CDR3 protein: CASRADRLNTGELFF
J gene: TRBJ2-5; V gene: TRBV3-1/TRBV3-2; D gene: TRBD2; clone size: NA; CDR3 DNA: TGTGCCAGCAGCCAAGACAGGACTAGAGGAGAGACCCAGTACTTC; CDR3 protein: CASSQDRTRGETQYF
J gene: TRBJ2-1; V gene: TRBV20-1; D gene: NA; clone size: NA; CDR3 DNA: TGCAGTGCTAGTCGGTCAGGCGCTACCGGCAATGAGCAGTTCTTC; CDR3 protein: CSASRSGATGNEQFF
J gene: TRBJ2-7; V gene: TRBV7-8; D gene: NA; clone size: NA; CDR3 DNA: TGTGCCAGCAGCCCACAGGGGAGGAGCGAGCAGTACTTC; CDR3 protein: CASSPQGRSEQYF
J gene: TRBJ2-1; V gene: TRBV7-8; D gene: TRBD2; clone size: few; CDR3 DNA: TGTGCCAGCAGCGACGGACTAGCGGGTCAGAATGAGCAGTTCTTC; CDR3 protein: CASSDGLAGQNEQFF
J gene: TRBJ1-1; V gene: TRBV28; D gene: TRBD1; clone size: NA; CDR3 DNA: TGTGCCAGCAGTTTAGGTATTGACAGGGTGGCCACTGAAGCTTTCTTT; CDR3 protein: CASSLGIDRVATEAFF
J gene: TRBJ1-1; V gene: TRBV5-1; D gene: NA; clone size: NA; CDR3 DNA: TGCGCCAGCAGCCTGGGGGCCAGCAGCACTGAAGCTTTCTTT; CDR3 protein: CASSLGASSTEAFF
J gene: TRBJ2-5; V gene: TRBV7-9; D gene: NA; clone size: NA; CDR3 DNA: TGTGCCAGCAGCTTACGCTCAGGGGTCGGGGAGACCCAGTACTTC; CDR3 protein: CASSLRSGVGETQYF
J gene: TRBJ2-5; V gene: TRBV6-2/TRBV6-3; D gene: NA; clone size: once; CDR3 DNA: TGTGCCAGCAGTTACTCGCCAAGCACAGGCGAGACCCAGTACTTC; CDR3 protein: CASSYSPSTGETQYF
J gene: TRBJ2-5; V gene: TRBV7-3; D gene: NA; clone size: NA; CDR3 DNA: TGTGCCAGCAGCCCCGGACAGAAAGAGACCCAGTACTTC; CDR3 protein: CASSPGQKETQYF
J gene: TRBJ2-2; V gene: TRBV7-9; D gene: NA; clone size: NA; CDR3 DNA: TGTGCCAGCAGCTTAGGGACAGCTGATCGGGAGCTGTTTTTT; CDR3 protein: CASSLGTADRELFF
J gene: TRBJ1-6; V gene: TRBV29-1; D gene: NA; clone size: NA; CDR3 DNA: TGCAGCGCCCAGTTGCAGGGCGGTTCACCCCTCCACTTT; CDR3 protein: CSAQLQGGSPLHF
J gene: TRBJ1-5; V gene: TRBV28; D gene: NA; clone size: NA; CDR3 DNA: TGTGCCAGTTCGCCTTTGGGACAAACAAATCAGCCCCAGCATTTT; CDR3 protein: CASSPLGQTNQPQHF
J gene: TRBJ2-2; V gene: TRBV9; D gene: TRBD1; clone size: NA; CDR3 DNA: TGTGCCAGCAGCGCTCCCGGGACAGCATCCACCGGGGAGCTGTTTTTT; CDR3 protein: CASSAPGTASTGELFF
J gene: TRBJ2-3; V gene: TRBV30; D gene: TRBD2; clone size: NA; CDR3 DNA: TGTGCCTGGAATAGCGGGGGAAGCACAGATACGCAGTATTTT; CDR3 protein: CAWNSGGSTDTQYF